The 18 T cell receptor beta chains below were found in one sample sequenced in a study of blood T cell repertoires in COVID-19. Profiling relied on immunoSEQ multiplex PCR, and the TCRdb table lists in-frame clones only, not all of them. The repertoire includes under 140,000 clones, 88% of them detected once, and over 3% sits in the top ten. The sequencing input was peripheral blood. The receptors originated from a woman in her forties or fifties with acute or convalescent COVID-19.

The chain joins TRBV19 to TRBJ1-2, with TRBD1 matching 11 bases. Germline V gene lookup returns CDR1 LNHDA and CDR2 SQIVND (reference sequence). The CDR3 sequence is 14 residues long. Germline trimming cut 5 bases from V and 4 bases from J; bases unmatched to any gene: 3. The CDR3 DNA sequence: TGTGCCAGTAGTCCCGGGACAGGGGGCTATGGCTACACCTTC. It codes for CASSPGTGGYGYTF.

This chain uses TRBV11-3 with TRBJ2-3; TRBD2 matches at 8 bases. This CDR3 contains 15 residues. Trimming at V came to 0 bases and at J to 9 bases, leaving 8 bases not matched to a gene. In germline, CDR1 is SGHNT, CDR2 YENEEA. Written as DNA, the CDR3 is TGTGCCAGCAGCTTAGATGGGACTAGTGGGTTGACGCAGTATTTT. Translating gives CASSLDGTSGLTQYF. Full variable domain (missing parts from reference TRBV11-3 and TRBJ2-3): EAGVVQSPRYKIIEKKQPVAFWCNPISGHNTLYWYLQNLGQGPELLIRYENEEAVDDSQLPKDRFSAERLKGVDSTLKIQPAELGDSAVYLCASSLDGTSGLTQYFGPGTRLTVL.

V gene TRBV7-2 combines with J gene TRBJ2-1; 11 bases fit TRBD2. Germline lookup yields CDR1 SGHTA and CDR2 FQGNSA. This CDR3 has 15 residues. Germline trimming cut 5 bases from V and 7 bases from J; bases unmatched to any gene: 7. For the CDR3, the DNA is TGTGCCAGCAGCGCCGTAGCGGGAGGGGTTAATGAGCAGTTCTTC. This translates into CASSAVAGGVNEQFF.

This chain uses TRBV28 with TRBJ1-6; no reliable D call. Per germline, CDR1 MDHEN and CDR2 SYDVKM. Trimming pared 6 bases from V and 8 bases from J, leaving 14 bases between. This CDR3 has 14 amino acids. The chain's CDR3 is CASRPRGDHSPLHF. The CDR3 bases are TGTGCCAGCAGACCCCGGGGAGATCATTCACCCCTCCACTTT. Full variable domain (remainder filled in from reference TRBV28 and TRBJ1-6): DVKVTQSSRYLVKRTGEKVFLECVQDMDHENMFWYRQDPGLGLRLIYFSYDVKMKEKGDIPEGYSVSREKKERFSLILESASTNQTSMYLCASRPRGDHSPLHFGNGTRLTVT.

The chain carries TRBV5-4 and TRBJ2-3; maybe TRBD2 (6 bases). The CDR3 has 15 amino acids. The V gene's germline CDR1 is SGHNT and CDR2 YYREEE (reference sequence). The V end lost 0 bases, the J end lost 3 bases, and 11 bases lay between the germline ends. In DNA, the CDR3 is TGTGCCAGCAGCTTGGAGTCAGGGAGGACAGATACGCAGTATTTT. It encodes CASSLESGRTDTQYF.

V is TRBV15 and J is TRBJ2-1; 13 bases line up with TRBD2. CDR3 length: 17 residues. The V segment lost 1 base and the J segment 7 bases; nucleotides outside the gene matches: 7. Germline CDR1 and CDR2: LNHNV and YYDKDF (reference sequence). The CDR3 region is CATSRGRTSGSANEQFF. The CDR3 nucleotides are TGTGCCACCAGCAGAGGGAGGACTAGCGGGAGCGCGAATGAGCAGTTCTTC.

This CDR3 reads CASRVQGASTDTQYF. In DNA form, the CDR3 reads TGCGCCAGCAGAGTACAGGGGGCAAGCACAGATACGCAGTATTTT. The rearrangement uses TRBV5-1 and TRBJ2-3; 9 positions match TRBD1. The CDR3 is 15 residues long. Germline-derived CDR1 and CDR2 are SGHRS and YFSETQ. With 5 bases clipped from V and 0 bases from J, the junction kept 4 bases outside the gene matches.

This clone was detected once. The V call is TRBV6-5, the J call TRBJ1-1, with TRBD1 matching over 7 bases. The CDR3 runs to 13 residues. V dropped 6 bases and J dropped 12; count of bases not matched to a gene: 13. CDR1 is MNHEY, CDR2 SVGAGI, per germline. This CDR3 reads CASSPIDREETFF. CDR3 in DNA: TGTGCCAGCAGCCCGATCGACAGGGAAGAAACTTTCTTT.

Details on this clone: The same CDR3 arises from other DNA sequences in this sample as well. CDR3 DNA sequence: TGTGCCAGCAGTTCCCGGACAGTCGGAAACACCATATATTTT. This translates into CASSSRTVGNTIYF. The chain employs TRBV27 and TRBJ1-3; weak D call: TRBD1 (6 bases). This CDR3 contains 14 residues. V was pared by 4 bases and J by 4 bases, with 11 bases between. Germline CDR1 MNHEY, CDR2 SMNVEV (reference sequence).

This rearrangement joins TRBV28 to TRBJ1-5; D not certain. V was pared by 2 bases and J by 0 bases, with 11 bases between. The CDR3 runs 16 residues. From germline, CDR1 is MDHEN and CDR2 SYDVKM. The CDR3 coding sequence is TGTGCCAGCAGTTTACAGGTGGTGAGTAGCAATCAGCCCCAGCATTTT. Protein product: CASSLQVVSSNQPQHF.

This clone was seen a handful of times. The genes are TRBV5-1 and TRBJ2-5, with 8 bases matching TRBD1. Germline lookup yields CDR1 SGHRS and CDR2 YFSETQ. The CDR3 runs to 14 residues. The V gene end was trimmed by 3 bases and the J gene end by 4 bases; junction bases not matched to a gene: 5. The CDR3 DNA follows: TGCGCCAGCAGCTCCCGGACAGGGACAGAGACCCAGTACTTC. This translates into CASSSRTGTETQYF.

The CDR3 is CASSRDRVYEQYF. The CDR3, as DNA: TGTGCCAGCAGCCGGGACAGAGTGTACGAGCAGTACTTC. This chain connects TRBV12-3 or TRBV12-4 to TRBJ2-7; 7 bases match TRBD1. V gave up 6 bases and J gave up 4 bases; unmatched junction bases: 6. The CDR3 is 13 residues long.

The chain's CDR3 is CASSLAGSYEQYF. CDR3 DNA: TGTGCCAGCAGCCTTGCAGGTTCCTACGAGCAGTACTTC. This chain links TRBV7-2 with TRBJ2-7; D is undetermined. Germline V gives CDR1 SGHTA, CDR2 FQGNSA. CDR3 length equals 13 residues. Trimming left V 5 bases short and J 1 base short, with 9 bases between.

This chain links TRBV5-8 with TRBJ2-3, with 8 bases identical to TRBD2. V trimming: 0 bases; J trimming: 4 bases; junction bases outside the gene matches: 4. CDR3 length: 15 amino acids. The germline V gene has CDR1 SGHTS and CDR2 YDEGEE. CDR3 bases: TGTGCCAGCAGCTTGGAGGGGCGGGGGGCAGATACGCAGTATTTT. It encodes CASSLEGRGADTQYF.

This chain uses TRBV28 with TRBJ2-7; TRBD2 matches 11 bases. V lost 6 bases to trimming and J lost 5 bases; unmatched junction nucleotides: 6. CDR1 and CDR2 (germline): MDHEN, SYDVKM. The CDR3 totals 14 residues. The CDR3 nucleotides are TGTGCCAGCAGAACTAGCGGGAGTCCCCACGAGCAGTACTTC. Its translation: CASRTSGSPHEQYF.

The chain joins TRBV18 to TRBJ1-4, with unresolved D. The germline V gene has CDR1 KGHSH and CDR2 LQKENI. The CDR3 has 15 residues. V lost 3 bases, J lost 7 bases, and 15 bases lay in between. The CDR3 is CASSPTRGAGEKLFF. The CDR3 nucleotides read TGTGCCAGCTCACCCACGAGAGGCGCGGGTGAAAAACTGTTTTTT. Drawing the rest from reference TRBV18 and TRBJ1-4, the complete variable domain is NAGVMQNPRHLVRRRGQEARLRCSPMKGHSHVYWYRQLPEEGLKFMVYLQKENIIDESGMPKERFSAEFPKEGPSILRIQQVVRGDSAAYFCASSPTRGAGEKLFFGSGTQLSVL.

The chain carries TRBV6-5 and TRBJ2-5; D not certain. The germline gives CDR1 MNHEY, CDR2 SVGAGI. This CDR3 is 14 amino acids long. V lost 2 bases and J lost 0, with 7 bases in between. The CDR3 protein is CASSYPGDQETQYF. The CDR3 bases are TGTGCCAGCAGTTACCCCGGAGACCAAGAGACCCAGTACTTC.

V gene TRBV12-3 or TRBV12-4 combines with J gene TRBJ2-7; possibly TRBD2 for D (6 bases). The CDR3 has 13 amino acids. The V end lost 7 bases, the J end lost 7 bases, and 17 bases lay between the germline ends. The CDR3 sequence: CASTWATSREQYF. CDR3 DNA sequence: TGTGCCAGCACCTGGGCGACTAGTCGAGAGCAGTACTTC.